These 20 T cell receptor beta chains share one sample of origin, sequenced in a study of intratumoral heterogeneity in liver cancer. Measured with immunoSEQ multiplex PCR; TCRdb has only the in-frame clones, and not every one. In the table there are some 20,000 clones, approximately 70% of which are singletons. The sample in question was tumor-adjacent normal tissue, obtained before any cancer treatment. These receptors were obtained from a woman aged 70-85 years with hepatocellular carcinoma.

This sequence joins TRBV7-9 and TRBJ1-1; D not certain. Trimming removed 1 base at V and 6 bases at J, with 12 bases between. Germline CDR1 SEHNR, CDR2 FQNEAQ (reference sequence). This CDR3 region has 14 residues. CDR3 sequence reads: CASSLGRKGSEAFF. CDR3 coding DNA: TGTGCCAGCAGCTTAGGGCGGAAAGGGTCTGAAGCTTTCTTT.

This clone has a single count. The rearrangement joins TRBV6-5 to TRBJ2-7; no clear D. Germline CDR1 reads MNHEY; CDR2 reads SVGAGI. V was shortened by 5 bases and J by 2 bases, with 10 bases between the two germline ends. This CDR3 has 13 residues. The CDR3 sequence: CASSLGPTYEQYF. CDR3 DNA: TGTGCCAGCAGTCTCGGGCCCACCTACGAGCAGTACTTC.

This sequence joins TRBV5-1 and TRBJ1-1; D is undetermined. The V end lost 3 bases, the J end lost 1 base, and 7 bases lay between the germline ends. The germline V gene encodes CDR1 SGHRS and CDR2 YFSETQ. This CDR3 comprises 13 residues. The CDR3 DNA follows: TGCGCCAGCAGCTCTCCAGGGAACACTGAAGCTTTCTTT. Translation: CASSSPGNTEAFF.

This clone was seen once. V usage is TRBV7-9 and J usage is TRBJ2-3, with D perhaps being TRBD1 or TRBD2 (5 bases each). Germline values: CDR1 SEHNR, CDR2 FQNEAQ (reference sequence). V shed 5 bases and J shed 0 bases, with 15 bases lying between them. This CDR3 is 16 amino acids long. CDR3 sequence reads: CASSRPWGPSTDTQYF. In nucleotides, the CDR3 is TGTGCCAGCAGCCGTCCTTGGGGACCTAGCACAGATACGCAGTATTTT. The whole variable domain, filled in from reference TRBV7-9 and TRBJ2-3, reads DTGVSQNPRHKITKRGQNVTFRCDPISEHNRLYWYRQTLGQGPEFLTYFQNEAQLEKSRLLSDRFSAERPKGSFSTLEIQRTEQGDSAMYLCASSRPWGPSTDTQYFGPGTRLTVL.

V and J are TRBV4-2 and TRBJ2-7; D might be TRBD2 (7 bases). The length of the CDR3 is 13 residues. Germline CDR1 reads LGHNA; CDR2 reads YNFKEQ. V lost 4 bases to trimming and J lost 7 bases, with 14 bases between them. CDR3 nucleotides: TGTGCCAGCAGCCTGGGGGGGACATCTGAGCAGTACTTC. As protein: CASSLGGTSEQYF.

The chain uses TRBV2 and TRBJ2-2; D remains ambiguous. Deletions cut 6 bases from V and 1 base from J, with 12 bases between. CDR3 length equals 15 residues. The germline V gene encodes CDR1 SNHLY and CDR2 FYNNEI. DNA of the CDR3: TGTGCCAGCAGAGACGCAGGCCGGAACACCGGGGAGCTGTTTTTT. This translates into CASRDAGRNTGELFF. Drawing the rest from reference TRBV2 and TRBJ2-2, the complete variable domain is EPEVTQTPSHQVTQMGQEVILRCVPISNHLYFYWYRQILGQKVEFLVSFYNNEISEKSEIFDDQFSVERPDGSNFTLKIRSTKLEDSAMYFCASRDAGRNTGELFFGEGSRLTVL.

This rearrangement joins TRBV30 to TRBJ2-5; D possibly corresponds to TRBD2 (6 bases). This CDR3 has 13 residues. CDR1 and CDR2 from the germline V gene are GTSNPN and SVGIG (reference sequence). Trimming pared 3 bases from V and 5 bases from J, leaving 13 bases between. For the CDR3, the DNA is TGTGCCTGGAGGCGGGAAGTTCTGGAGACCCAGTACTTC. Translated: CAWRREVLETQYF.

Note on this clone: Germline and junction disagree at one end, which may indicate a read error. The chain is built from TRBV7-7 and TRBJ2-3; TRBD1 aligns across 9 bases. Germline values: CDR1 SSHAT, CDR2 FNYEAQ (reference sequence). CDR3 length: 15 amino acids. The CDR3 region has the DNA TGTGCTAGCAGCTTGGGGACAGGGAGCACAGATACGCAGTATTTT. This translates into CASSLGTGSTDTQYF. Supplemented by reference TRBV7-7 and TRBJ2-3, the full variable domain reads GAGVSQSPRYKVTKRGQDVTLRCDPISSHATLYWYQQALGQGPEFLTYFNYEAQPDKSGLPSDRFSAERPEGSISTLTIQRTEQRDSAMYRCASSLGTGSTDTQYFGPGTRLTVL.

The chain combines TRBV24-1 with TRBJ2-1, with 8 bases matching TRBD2. This CDR3 has 14 amino acids. With V trimmed by 2 bases and J by 7 bases, 3 bases remained unmatched. CDR1 and CDR2 (germline): KGHDR, SFDVKD. CDR3 DNA: TGTGCCACCAGTGATTCCGGGAGGGGGAATGAGCAGTTCTTC. Translating gives CATSDSGRGNEQFF.

The V and J genes are TRBV7-9 and TRBJ1-2, with TRBD1 matching 8 bases. Germline CDR1 reads SEHNR; CDR2 reads FQNEAQ (reference sequence). V shed 4 bases and J 8 bases; nucleotides not matched to a gene: 15. The CDR3 is 16 amino acids. Here the CDR3 reads CASSSKGQGGGLGYTF. The CDR3 nucleotides read TGTGCCAGCAGCTCAAAAGGACAGGGTGGAGGCTTGGGCTACACCTTC.

This clone was seen more than once but under ten times. The chain joins TRBV7-2 to TRBJ2-3; 7 nucleotides line up with TRBD2. In germline, CDR1 is SGHTA, CDR2 FQGNSA. The CDR3 runs 15 residues. After removal of 2 bases from V and 6 bases from J, the junction contained 8 bases not matched to a gene. CDR3 amino acids: CASSLYRGRKDTQYF. The DNA of the CDR3 is TGTGCCAGCAGCTTATATCGCGGGAGAAAGGATACGCAGTATTTT.

V usage is TRBV6-5 and J usage is TRBJ2-5; perhaps TRBD2 as D (5 bases). This CDR3 is 15 amino acids long. The V gene's germline CDR1 is MNHEY and CDR2 SVGAGI. V was pared by 2 bases and J by 4 bases, with 14 bases between. In DNA, the CDR3 is TGTGCCAGCAGTTACCGGGGTGTTGGAGGAGAGACCCAGTACTTC. It codes for CASSYRGVGGETQYF.

This chain links TRBV7-9 with TRBJ2-2; a possible D gene is TRBD1 (5 bases). V was clipped by 8 bases and J by 0 bases, with 7 bases between them. Germline V lookup: CDR1 SEHNR, CDR2 FQNEAQ (reference sequence). The CDR3 is 13 amino acids. The CDR3 here is CASLTANTGELFF. In DNA form, the CDR3 reads TGTGCCAGCCTGACAGCGAACACCGGGGAGCTGTTTTTT. Looking up the rest from reference TRBV7-9 and TRBJ2-2 gives the full variable domain: DTGVSQNPRHKITKRGQNVTFRCDPISEHNRLYWYRQTLGQGPEFLTYFQNEAQLEKSRLLSDRFSAERPKGSFSTLEIQRTEQGDSAMYLCASLTANTGELFFGEGSRLTVL.

The table lists this clone with a count of one. This rearrangement joins TRBV7-9 to TRBJ1-1; D is possibly TRBD1 (5 bases). Trimming left V 5 bases short and J 1 base short, with 11 bases between. Germline V gene data show CDR1 as SEHNR and CDR2 as FQNEAQ (reference sequence). CDR3 length: 14 amino acids. CDR3 residues: CASSTQVGNTEAFF. The CDR3 DNA reads TGTGCCAGCAGCACACAGGTGGGGAACACTGAAGCTTTCTTT.

This rearrangement joins TRBV19 to TRBJ1-1, with unresolved D. The CDR3 has 13 amino acids. Trimming cost V 4 bases and J 3 bases, with 9 bases left between them. Germline-derived CDR1 and CDR2 are LNHDA and SQIVND (reference sequence). The CDR3: CASSTFLYTEAFF. The CDR3 nucleotides read TGTGCCAGTAGTACTTTTCTCTACACTGAAGCTTTCTTT. The complete variable domain, with remaining parts taken from reference TRBV19 and TRBJ1-1, reads DGGITQSPKYLFRKEGQNVTLSCEQNLNHDAMYWYRQDPGQGLRLIYYSQIVNDFQKGDIAEGYSVSREKKESFPLTVTSAQKNPTAFYLCASSTFLYTEAFFGQGTRLTVV.

This chain joins TRBV19 and TRBJ2-1; TRBD2 is a possible D gene (6 bases). Germline CDR1 and CDR2: LNHDA and SQIVND (reference sequence). The CDR3 is 14 residues long. Between the trimmed V and J ends, which lost 6 bases and 10 bases, there was a span of 19 bases. This CDR3 reads CASSTLTGDREQFF. CDR3 nucleotide sequence: TGTGCCAGTAGCACCCTGACGGGAGACCGGGAGCAGTTCTTC.

The chain is built from TRBV29-1 and TRBJ2-7; 9 nucleotides agree with TRBD1. Per the germline V gene, CDR1 is SQVTM and CDR2 is ANQGSEA. This CDR3 has 12 amino acids. V lost 3 bases and J lost 5; bases outside the gene matches: 2. CDR3 bases: TGCAGCGTTGACACAGGGGGCAACGAGCAGTACTTC. Translating gives CSVDTGGNEQYF.

This sequence joins TRBV28 and TRBJ2-7; D is possibly TRBD1 (7 bases). CDR3 length: 15 residues. Germline V gene sequence: CDR1 MDHEN, CDR2 SYDVKM. Trimming took 6 bases from V and 7 from J, leaving 22 bases between them. In DNA, the CDR3 is TGTGCCAGCAGGGGGGGACAGATAGGGTTAGGGGAGCAGTACTTC. Its translation: CASRGGQIGLGEQYF. Complete variable domain (other parts from reference TRBV28 and TRBJ2-7): DVKVTQSSRYLVKRTGEKVFLECVQDMDHENMFWYRQDPGLGLRLIYFSYDVKMKEKGDIPEGYSVSREKKERFSLILESASTNQTSMYLCASRGGQIGLGEQYFGPGTRLTVT.

In its sample, this clone was seen a few times. CDR3 in amino acids: CASSHPPVTSYEQYF. DNA for the CDR3: TGTGCCAGCAGCCACCCGCCAGTTACTTCCTACGAGCAGTACTTC. This sequence joins TRBV21-1 and TRBJ2-7. TRBV21-1 has pseudogene status. The CDR3 contains 15 residues.

The chain uses TRBV14 and TRBJ2-5, with TRBD2 identical over 9 bases. Unmatched junction bases numbered 9, after V lost 0 bases and J lost 4 bases. The CDR3 loop spans 17 amino acids. Germline-derived CDR1 and CDR2 are SGHDN and FVKESK. CDR3 sequence (DNA): TGTGCCAGCAGCCAAGATAGGCCTAGCGGGATAGGAGAGACCCAGTACTTC. This sequence encodes CASSQDRPSGIGETQYF.